The 8 T cell receptor beta chains below were found in one sample sequenced in a study of cytomegalovirus exposure and HLA in healthy donors. It was with 60 Vbeta and 13 Jbeta primers that the PCR ran. Only in-frame clones appear in the TCRdb table, and some are missing; sequencing was by immunoSEQ multiplex PCR. Counted here are more than 75,000 clones, about nine tenths occurring once; the ten biggest clones make up 2.3%. The sample was PBMCs. All receptors come from a man aged 18 to 29 in good health and CMV-seronegative.

The chain employs TRBV7-9 and TRBJ2-3; D perhaps matches TRBD2 (6 bases). The V gene's germline CDR1 is SEHNR and CDR2 FQNEAQ (reference sequence). The ends were cut back, 4 bases at V and 1 base at J, with 21 bases in the middle. This CDR3 region has 18 residues. The CDR3 loop is CASSSDRLRRRGTDTQYF. Written as DNA, the CDR3 is TGTGCCAGCAGCTCCGATCGTTTGCGGAGGAGGGGCACAGATACGCAGTATTTT.

This clone was counted a single time. The chain uses TRBV7-2 and TRBJ2-5; D possibly corresponds to TRBD1 (6 bases). Trimming shortened V by 3 bases and J by 0 bases, and 11 bases separated the two germline ends. Per the germline V gene, CDR1 is SGHTA and CDR2 is FQGNSA. The CDR3 consists of 15 residues. The DNA of the CDR3 is TGTGCCAGCAGCTTGGGAAGGACAGACCAAGAGACCCAGTACTTC. Its translation is CASSLGRTDQETQYF.

This chain joins TRBV5-1 and TRBJ2-6, with TRBD1 identical over 9 bases. The germline CDR1 and CDR2 sequences are SGHRS and YFSETQ. The CDR3 totals 20 residues. Trimming cost V 0 bases and J 2 bases; bases outside gene matches: 12. CDR3 sequence: CASSLGPQGALGTGANVLTF. The CDR3 bases are TGCGCCAGCAGCTTGGGGCCACAGGGGGCGTTAGGGACTGGGGCCAACGTCCTGACTTTC.

This chain uses TRBV5-4 with TRBJ2-5; 11 bases agree with TRBD2. The V segment lost 1 base and the J segment 4 bases; nucleotides outside the gene matches: 6. Germline values: CDR1 SGHNT, CDR2 YYREEE (reference sequence). CDR3 length: 16 residues. CDR3 region: CASSLYTSGRGETQYF. The CDR3 DNA reads as TGTGCCAGCAGCTTGTATACTAGCGGGAGAGGAGAGACCCAGTACTTC.

This chain connects TRBV7-9 to TRBJ2-7; 10 bases are a match to TRBD1. CDR1 is SEHNR and CDR2 is FQNEAQ in the germline V gene (reference sequence). The CDR3 is 13 amino acids. V was clipped by 3 bases and J by 10 bases; unmatched bases: 6. The CDR3 is CASSLGQGLVQYF. DNA of the CDR3: TGTGCCAGCAGCTTGGGACAGGGGTTGGTTCAGTACTTC.

The V call is TRBV7-2, the J call TRBJ2-3, with D maybe TRBD2 (5 bases). The V end was cut by 3 bases, the J end by 0 bases, with 19 bases between. The CDR3 totals 18 residues. CDR1 is SGHTA, CDR2 FQGNSA, per germline. The CDR3 reads CASSFPPWVRGSTDTQYF. As DNA, the CDR3 is TGTGCCAGCAGCTTTCCCCCCTGGGTCCGAGGGAGCACAGATACGCAGTATTTT. Drawing the rest from reference TRBV7-2 and TRBJ2-3, the complete variable domain is GAGVSQSPSNKVTEKGKDVELRCDPISGHTALYWYRQSLGQGLEFLIYFQGNSAPDKSGLPSDRFSAERTGGSVSTLTIQRTQQEDSAVYLCASSFPPWVRGSTDTQYFGPGTRLTVL.

V gene TRBV5-8 combines with J gene TRBJ2-6; weak D call: TRBD1 (6 bases). Germline V lookup: CDR1 SGHTS, CDR2 YDEGEE. V lost 5 bases and J lost 2, with 11 bases in between. This CDR3 contains 15 residues. CDR3 sequence reads: CASSSRGAGANVLTF. For the CDR3, the DNA is TGTGCCAGCAGTTCCAGGGGAGCTGGGGCCAACGTCCTGACTTTC.

With respect to this clone: A read error may account for a junction end that differs from germline. The chain is built from TRBV6-5 and TRBJ1-1, with TRBD1 matching 8 bases. This CDR3 comprises 14 residues. The V gene's germline CDR1 is MNHEY and CDR2 SVGAGI. This CDR3 reads CASSYLGQGFPPHF. CDR3 DNA: TGTGCCAGCAGTTATCTAGGACAGGGTTTTCCTCCCCACTTT.